This T cell receptor beta chain came from a study of blood T cell repertoires in COVID-19. Study-wide context: Samples representing acute and convalescent COVID-19 were sourced from the United States, Italy and Spain.

Source study methods: Amplified reference gene primers provided the basis for estimating nucleated cell counts. Some clones are missing from TCRdb's copy, which holds only in-frame ones; the method was immunoSEQ multiplex PCR. The V and J calls and clone size were taken over from that table, and D and trimming were inferred from the DNA. The repertoire holds about 94,000 clones, about four fifths seen once, with roughly 19% in the top ten. The material sequenced was peripheral blood. The clonotype originates from a human donor in a cohort sampled during active COVID-19.

CDR3 nucleotide sequence: TGTGCCAGCAGCCACTTAAAGGGACAACTAGCGGGAAAAAACTACGAGCAGTACTTC. Translating it yields CASSHLKGQLAGKNYEQYF. The chain uses TRBV7-9 and TRBJ2-7, with TRBD2 matching over 10 bases. CDR1 is SEHNR, CDR2 FQNEAQ, per germline (reference sequence). Trimming at V came to 5 bases and at J to 3 bases, leaving 19 bases not matched to a gene. This CDR3 is 19 amino acids long. The whole variable domain, filled in from reference TRBV7-9 and TRBJ2-7, reads DTGVSQNPRHKITKRGQNVTFRCDPISEHNRLYWYRQTLGQGPEFLTYFQNEAQLEKSRLLSDRFSAERPKGSFSTLEIQRTEQGDSAMYLCASSHLKGQLAGKNYEQYFGPGTRLTVT.